One and the same sample provided the 10 T cell receptor beta chains below, sequenced in a study of cytomegalovirus exposure and HLA in healthy donors. The PCR contained 60 Vbeta and 13 Jbeta primers. This table comes from immunoSEQ multiplex PCR, and its TCRdb copy is limited to in-frame clones, with some not included. The sample holds around 84,000 clones, roughly four fifths seen once. The sample consisted of PBMCs. The origin of the receptors is a human donor in good health.

The gene calls are TRBV5-1 and TRBJ2-3; tentative D call: TRBD1 (6 bases). CDR1 and CDR2 (germline): SGHRS, YFSETQ. The length of the CDR3 is 14 residues. Trimming stripped 3 bases from V and 4 bases from J, with 12 bases between. CDR3 sequence reads: CASSSAGAADTQYF. CDR3 nucleotide sequence: TGCGCCAGCAGCTCGGCAGGGGCTGCAGATACGCAGTATTTT.

This rearrangement joins TRBV5-5 to TRBJ2-1; 7 bases agree with TRBD1. The CDR3 length is 15 residues. Trimming at V came to 4 bases and at J to 0 bases, leaving 4 bases not matched to a gene. Per the germline V gene, CDR1 is SGHKS and CDR2 is YYEKEE (reference sequence). CDR3 sequence reads: CASSATGSSYNEQFF. The DNA for the CDR3 is TGTGCCAGCAGCGCGACAGGGAGCTCCTACAATGAGCAGTTCTTC.

This clone was seen a handful of times. One end of the junction varies from germline; a read error may be responsible. The rearrangement links TRBV4-1 to TRBJ1-6, with a possible D match to TRBD1 (5 bases). The CDR3 is 14 residues long. Per the germline V gene, CDR1 is MGHRA and CDR2 is YSYEKL. Here the CDR3 reads CASSHDRYNSPLHF. CDR3 nucleotide sequence: TGCGCCAGCAGCCACGACAGATATAATTCGCCCCTCCACTTT.

J is TRBJ2-1 and V is TRBV4-3; TRBD1 aligns across 9 bases. With 3 bases clipped from V and 2 bases from J, the junction kept 2 bases outside the gene matches. The germline CDR1 and CDR2 sequences are LGHNA and YSLEER. The CDR3 is made up of 15 amino acids. CDR3 sequence reads: CASSQDRGTYNEQFF. CDR3 nucleotides: TGCGCCAGCAGCCAGGACAGGGGAACCTACAATGAGCAGTTCTTC.

This clone qualifies as large. The chain employs TRBV6-5 and TRBJ1-5; a possible D gene is TRBD1 (6 bases). The CDR3 extends over 14 amino acids. V was clipped by 5 bases and J by 5 bases, with 13 bases between them. Germline CDR1 is MNHEY and CDR2 is SVGAGI. The CDR3 here is CASSPSTGYQPQHF. CDR3 DNA sequence: TGTGCCAGCAGTCCCTCGACAGGCTATCAGCCCCAGCATTTT.

This chain links TRBV6-1 with TRBJ1-6; a possible D gene is TRBD1 (6 bases). In germline, CDR1 is MNHNS, CDR2 SASEGT. V was shortened by 2 bases and J by 6 bases, with 14 bases between the two germline ends. This CDR3 comprises 16 residues. CDR3 sequence: CASSELGGQGNSPLHF. In DNA form, the CDR3 reads TGTGCCAGCAGTGAATTGGGGGGGCAGGGTAATTCACCCCTCCACTTT.

This rearrangement joins TRBV14 to TRBJ1-2; D may be TRBD1 (6 bases). The CDR3 contains 16 residues. Germline CDR1 SGHDN, CDR2 FVKESK. Deletions cut 3 bases from V and 5 bases from J, with 19 bases between. DNA for the CDR3: TGTGCCAGCAGCCACTTAAAGAGGACAGACGAATATGGCTACACCTTC. Encoded protein: CASSHLKRTDEYGYTF.

V usage is TRBV4-3 and J usage is TRBJ1-6; tentatively, D is TRBD1 (6 bases). The CDR3 covers 15 residues. Germline V CDR1 and CDR2: LGHNA, YSLEER. V lost 2 bases and J 7 bases, leaving 12 bases between the germline ends. CDR3 region: CASSQTRQDNSPLHF. The CDR3 DNA sequence: TGCGCCAGCAGCCAAACCCGACAGGACAATTCACCCCTCCACTTT.

The chain carries TRBV19 and TRBJ1-5; the D gene is possibly TRBD1 (5 bases). The CDR3 has 13 amino acids. Germline loops: CDR1 LNHDA, CDR2 SQIVND (reference sequence). The V end lost 7 bases, the J end lost 4 bases, and 11 bases lay between the germline ends. CDR3 in amino acids: CASMWGGNQPQHF. The CDR3 bases are TGTGCCAGTATGTGGGGGGGGAATCAGCCCCAGCATTTT.

The chain has TRBV29-1 and TRBJ1-2; TRBD1 might be the D (5 bases). V was shortened by 2 bases and J by 4 bases, with 11 bases between the two germline ends. CDR1 and CDR2 (germline): SQVTM, ANQGSEA. The CDR3 length is 13 residues. CDR3 in amino acids: CSVESGAGYGYTF. The CDR3 coding sequence is TGCAGCGTTGAATCTGGGGCCGGCTATGGCTACACCTTC.